This entry features one T cell receptor (beta chain) sequence. The antigen is undetermined. The run depth of the assay was deep. The table came from immunoSEQ multiplex PCR; TCRdb's copy has only in-frame clones and leaves some out. The repertoire holds more than 500,000 clones, roughly 95% seen once, with around 0.066% in the top ten. This entry belongs to a study of shared clonotypes between healthy human individuals. At the level of the study: For every donor, three CD4 naive, three CD4 memory, two CD8 naive and one CD8 memory plates were used. Whole-study results and caveats: Non-shared clonotypes were found to have lower generation probabilities than the clonotypes that were shared by all four of the sorted-subset donors.

The CDR3 is 14 residues long. J was trimmed by 6 bases and V by 7 bases; bases with no gene match: 11. Germline CDR1 reads MDHEN; CDR2 reads SYDVKM. The chain links TRBV28 to TRBJ1-2, with 7 bases aligning to TRBD1. The sequenced sample was naive CD4+ T cells sorted from blood. Described subset: CD45RA+ positively selected. This clonotype was obtained from a woman aged 30 to 39 in good health. The CDR3, as DNA: TGTGCCAGCATTAAAGGGGGCGCAGCCAATGGCTACACCTTC. Protein sequence: CASIKGGAANGYTF.